The 29 T cell receptor beta chains below were found in one sample sequenced in a study of beta chain features in type 1 diabetes. Expressed TCRB transcripts were sequenced, since all the RNA that had been isolated was reverse transcribed. TCRdb's copy holds only in-frame clones and misses some; the assay was immunoSEQ multiplex PCR. Of 330,000 or so clones listed, 15% to 20% are singletons. The specimen sequenced was naive CD4+ T cells from blood. All receptors derive from a woman under 30 in good health.

This clone occurred a few times. J is TRBJ1-5 and V is TRBV7-2, with unresolved D. CDR1 and CDR2 from the germline V gene are SGHTA and FQGNSA. There are 13 residues in the CDR3. V was clipped by 5 bases and J by 1 base, with 6 bases between them. The CDR3 is CASSTTSNQPQHF. The CDR3 bases are TGTGCCAGCAGCACGACAAGCAATCAGCCCCAGCATTTT.

This clone occurred a few times. This chain connects TRBV13 to TRBJ2-5, with D unresolved. Trimming took off 4 bases at V and 3 bases at J, with 12 bases between the two ends. Germline loops: CDR1 PRHDT, CDR2 FYEKMQ (reference sequence). The CDR3 loop spans 14 amino acids. The CDR3 coding sequence is TGTGCCAGCAGCTCCCAAACTACTGAAGAGACCCAGTACTTC. Its protein is CASSSQTTEETQYF. The whole variable domain, filled in from reference TRBV13 and TRBJ2-5, reads AAGVIQSPRHLIKEKRETATLKCYPIPRHDTVYWYQQGPGQDPQFLISFYEKMQSDKGSIPDRFSAQQFSDYHSELNMSSLELGDSALYFCASSSQTTEETQYFGPGTRLLVL.

This clone has only a few counts. J is TRBJ2-7 and V is TRBV5-1; D call uncertain. This CDR3 is built from 14 residues. V lost 4 bases to trimming and J lost 3 bases, with 14 bases between them. Per germline, CDR1 SGHRS and CDR2 YFSETQ. CDR3 amino acids: CASSQSRIHYEQYF. The CDR3 region has the DNA TGCGCCAGCAGCCAGTCTAGAATCCACTACGAGCAGTACTTC. Together with reference TRBV5-1 and TRBJ2-7, the CDR3 gives the full variable domain: KAGVTQTPRYLIKTRGQQVTLSCSPISGHRSVSWYQQTPGQGLQFLFEYFSETQRNKGNFPGRFSGRQFSNSRSEMNVSTLELGDSALYLCASSQSRIHYEQYFGPGTRLTVT.

This clone was picked up a small number of times. The V call is TRBV14, the J call TRBJ2-7, with 7 bases matching TRBD2. Losses at the gene ends were 1 base for V and 9 bases for J; bases not matched to a gene: 0. The CDR3 extends over 11 amino acids. Germline V gene data show CDR1 as SGHDN and CDR2 as FVKESK. For the CDR3, the DNA is TGTGCCAGCAGCCAAGCGGGAGGGCAGTACTTC. It specifies CASSQAGGQYF.

This clone was counted a few times. The chain combines TRBV5-1 with TRBJ2-7; 10 nucleotides align to TRBD1. Per germline, CDR1 SGHRS and CDR2 YFSETQ. Losses at the gene ends were 2 bases for V and 1 base for J; bases not matched to a gene: 6. The CDR3 spans 16 residues. The CDR3 here is CASSFWAGQGSYEQYF. CDR3 coding DNA: TGCGCCAGCAGCTTCTGGGCGGGACAGGGGTCCTACGAGCAGTACTTC.

As for this clone: This specimen includes other DNA sequences encoding the same CDR3. The chain has TRBV7-2 and TRBJ2-5; D remains unclear. Germline CDR1 SGHTA, CDR2 FQGNSA. This CDR3 is 11 amino acids long. Trimming shortened V by 3 bases and J by 5 bases, and 4 bases separated the two germline ends. The CDR3 sequence is CASSLSETQYF. Here the CDR3 DNA reads TGTGCCAGCAGCTTGTCGGAGACCCAGTACTTC.

The rearrangement joins TRBV5-1 to TRBJ1-2; 7 bases align to TRBD1. This CDR3 has 14 residues. Germline V CDR1 and CDR2: SGHRS, YFSETQ. V was pared by 0 bases and J by 6 bases, with 5 bases of the junction left unmatched. The CDR3 nucleotides are TGCGCCAGCAGCTTGGAGGGACAGCTTGATGGCTACACCTTC. It translates to CASSLEGQLDGYTF.

The chain has TRBV7-9 and TRBJ2-5, with D tentatively TRBD2 (7 bases). This CDR3 region has 13 residues. The V gene's germline CDR1 is SEHNR and CDR2 FQNEAQ (reference sequence). V lost 8 bases and J 5 bases, leaving 15 bases between the germline ends. In nucleotides, the CDR3 is TGTGCCAGCCAACGGGGGGCTCAGGAGACCCAGTACTTC. As protein: CASQRGAQETQYF.

This clone was found a few times. This chain links TRBV29-1 with TRBJ1-4; TRBD1 aligns across 10 bases. CDR1 and CDR2 from the germline V gene are SQVTM and ANQGSEA. The CDR3 sequence is 13 residues long. V lost 7 bases and J lost 5; bases outside the gene matches: 4. The CDR3 here is CSAGTGVNEKLFF. DNA for the CDR3: TGCAGCGCTGGGACAGGGGTAAATGAAAAACTGTTTTTT.

This clone came up a few times. This sequence joins TRBV6-5 and TRBJ1-2, with 10 positions matching TRBD1. The CDR3 extends over 14 amino acids. Germline V gene data show CDR1 as MNHEY and CDR2 as SVGAGI. V dropped 5 bases and J dropped 8; count of bases not matched to a gene: 8. The CDR3 bases are TGTGCCAGCAGTCCGGGACAGGGGACGAGAGGCTACACCTTC. Protein sequence: CASSPGQGTRGYTF.

This chain joins TRBV6-5 and TRBJ2-5; no firm D call. Looked up from germline, CDR1 is MNHEY and CDR2 is SVGAGI. This CDR3 has 13 amino acids. V dropped 6 bases and J dropped 3 bases, with 11 bases sitting between them. CDR3 nucleotide sequence: TGTGCCAGCAGGGTTGGGCTGGAAGAGACCCAGTACTTC. Amino acid sequence: CASRVGLEETQYF.

The chain carries TRBV18 and TRBJ1-5; 10 nucleotides agree with TRBD1. This CDR3 spans 14 amino acids. Germline V gene lookup returns CDR1 KGHSH and CDR2 LQKENI. With 8 bases clipped from V and 2 bases from J, the junction kept 3 bases outside the gene matches. CDR3 DNA: TGTGCCAGCGGGACAGGGGTTGGCAATCAGCCCCAGCATTTT. This translates into CASGTGVGNQPQHF.

The table lists this clone with a few counts. At one end, the junction sequence differs from germline, possibly due to a read error. The chain uses TRBV19 and TRBJ2-5; the match to TRBD1 covers 12 bases. In germline, CDR1 is LNHDA, CDR2 SQIVND (reference sequence). This CDR3 comprises 16 residues. The CDR3 sequence is CASSIGTGGPEETQYF. The CDR3 DNA sequence: TGTGCCAGTAGTATCGGGACAGGGGGCCCAGAAGAAACCCAGTACTTC.

The chain links TRBV7-9 to TRBJ2-3, with 8 bases that match TRBD2. This CDR3 has 15 residues. The V gene end was trimmed by 5 bases and the J gene end by 0 bases; junction bases not matched to a gene: 4. Germline lookup yields CDR1 SEHNR and CDR2 FQNEAQ (reference sequence). The CDR3 sequence: CASSRSGSSTDTQYF. The CDR3 DNA sequence: TGTGCCAGCAGCCGAAGCGGGAGTAGCACAGATACGCAGTATTTT.

V is TRBV30 and J is TRBJ1-1, with D possibly being TRBD1 (6 bases). CDR3 length equals 13 residues. In germline, CDR1 is GTSNPN, CDR2 SVGIG (reference sequence). V was clipped by 2 bases and J by 2 bases, with 9 bases between them. CDR3 loop: CAWSKGTNTEAFF. CDR3 nucleotides: TGTGCCTGGAGTAAGGGGACAAACACTGAAGCTTTCTTT.

This clone was counted a few times. The chain uses TRBV15 and TRBJ2-7, with 10 positions matching TRBD2. V lost 4 bases to trimming and J lost 0 bases; unmatched junction nucleotides: 3. Germline CDR1 reads LNHNV; CDR2 reads YYDKDF (reference sequence). The CDR3 is 15 amino acids. This chain's CDR3 is CATSTGLADSYEQYF. The CDR3 DNA follows: TGTGCCACCAGCACCGGACTAGCGGACTCCTACGAGCAGTACTTC.

This clone was seen more than once but under ten times. Other nucleotide sequences from this sample produce the same CDR3. CDR3 sequence reads: CASSLGQGGNEQFF. The DNA of the CDR3 is TGCGCCAGCAGCTTGGGACAGGGGGGAAATGAGCAGTTCTTC. V usage is TRBV5-1 and J usage is TRBJ2-1; 9 nucleotides line up with TRBD1. The CDR3 is 14 residues long. The germline V gene encodes CDR1 SGHRS and CDR2 YFSETQ. The V segment lost 0 bases and the J segment 7 bases; nucleotides outside the gene matches: 2.

This clone was observed a few times. This chain links TRBV6-6 with TRBJ2-1, with 8 positions matching TRBD2. V dropped 7 bases and J dropped 7; count of bases not matched to a gene: 12. Germline CDR1 is MNHNY and CDR2 is SVGAGI (reference sequence). The CDR3 contains 15 residues. DNA of the CDR3: TGTGCCAGCAACCTTAGCGGGGCAAGGGGGAATGAGCAGTTCTTC. It yields the protein CASNLSGARGNEQFF.

This clone was counted a few times. The V call is TRBV7-2, the J call TRBJ2-1, with 7 positions matching TRBD2. Germline CDR1 reads SGHTA; CDR2 reads FQGNSA. V shed 5 bases, J shed 8 bases, and the junction held 6 bases outside the gene matches. The CDR3 is made up of 13 amino acids. The CDR3 DNA reads TGTGCCAGCAGCGAGCAGCGGGGAGATGAGCAGTTCTTC. Protein sequence: CASSEQRGDEQFF. Together with reference TRBV7-2 and TRBJ2-1, the CDR3 gives the full variable domain: GAGVSQSPSNKVTEKGKDVELRCDPISGHTALYWYRQSLGQGLEFLIYFQGNSAPDKSGLPSDRFSAERTGGSVSTLTIQRTQQEDSAVYLCASSEQRGDEQFFGPGTRLTVL.

This clone occurred a few times. The rearrangement links TRBV5-1 to TRBJ2-5, with D tentatively TRBD1 (5 bases). With 6 bases removed from V and 3 bases from J, the gap between germline ends came to 15 bases. The CDR3 runs 14 residues. The germline V gene encodes CDR1 SGHRS and CDR2 YFSETQ. DNA for the CDR3: TGCGCCAGCACCATGGGGCCAGGGAAAGAGACCCAGTACTTC. Protein sequence: CASTMGPGKETQYF.

V usage is TRBV7-9 and J usage is TRBJ2-6; TRBD1 aligns across 7 bases. V shed 5 bases and J 2 bases; nucleotides not matched to a gene: 6. CDR3 length equals 16 residues. The germline V gene has CDR1 SEHNR and CDR2 FQNEAQ (reference sequence). The CDR3 is CASSIDRVPGANVLTF. In DNA form, the CDR3 reads TGTGCCAGCAGCATTGACAGGGTCCCTGGGGCCAACGTCCTGACTTTC.

This clone has more than one count but fewer than ten. The genes are TRBV5-1 and TRBJ2-7, with D perhaps TRBD2 (7 bases). V lost 0 bases to trimming and J lost 6 bases, with 19 bases between them. CDR3 length equals 16 residues. Germline CDR1 is SGHRS and CDR2 is YFSETQ. The DNA of the CDR3 is TGCGCCAGCAGCTTGGTAGCGGGTAACGGGGGCCTCGAGCAGTACTTC. Translation gives CASSLVAGNGGLEQYF.

This clone was counted between two and nine times. The chain employs TRBV19 and TRBJ2-1; 8 bases map to TRBD2. The CDR3 has 14 residues. From germline, CDR1 is LNHDA and CDR2 SQIVND (reference sequence). V shed 7 bases and J 4 bases; nucleotides not matched to a gene: 6. Written as DNA, the CDR3 is TGTGCCAGTAAGGAGGGACTAGATTACAATGAGCAGTTCTTC. This codes for CASKEGLDYNEQFF.

The chain uses TRBV15 and TRBJ2-3; D is uncertain. Germline loops: CDR1 LNHNV, CDR2 YYDKDF (reference sequence). This CDR3 contains 13 residues. V dropped 3 bases and J dropped 10 bases, with 14 bases sitting between them. Here the CDR3 DNA reads TGTGCCACCAGCAGCCTTGCGAAGTTTGCGCAGTATTTT. This sequence encodes CATSSLAKFAQYF.

The chain employs TRBV7-2 and TRBJ2-1; 8 nucleotides match TRBD2. The ends lost 6 bases at V and 7 bases at J; junction bases unmatched: 11. Germline assignment: CDR1 SGHTA and CDR2 FQGNSA. This CDR3 has 15 amino acids. The CDR3 region has the DNA TGTGCCAGCAGTTACTTCGCGGGAGGAGGAAATGAGCAGTTCTTC. It encodes CASSYFAGGGNEQFF. The full variable domain, in which reference TRBV7-2 and TRBJ2-1 provide the parts outside the CDR3, is GAGVSQSPSNKVTEKGKDVELRCDPISGHTALYWYRQSLGQGLEFLIYFQGNSAPDKSGLPSDRFSAERTGGSVSTLTIQRTQQEDSAVYLCASSYFAGGGNEQFFGPGTRLTVL.

This clone was found a few times. The J gene is TRBJ1-3, the V gene TRBV6-5; no definite D call. The CDR3 contains 12 residues. The V and J ends lost 11 bases and 0 bases respectively, with 8 bases between them. Germline CDR1 and CDR2: MNHEY and SVGAGI. The CDR3 protein is CAVVSSGNTIYF. The CDR3 nucleotides read TGTGCCGTTGTGAGCTCTGGAAACACCATATATTTT.

The chain combines TRBV5-4 with TRBJ2-3; TRBD2 agrees at 9 bases. The V gene end was trimmed by 4 bases and the J gene end by 2 bases; junction bases not matched to a gene: 11. The CDR3 has 17 amino acids. The germline V gene encodes CDR1 SGHNT and CDR2 YYREEE (reference sequence). CDR3 in DNA: TGTGCCAGCAGCCCCGGGGTAGCGGGGGCCCACACAGATACGCAGTATTTT. Amino acid sequence: CASSPGVAGAHTDTQYF. Drawing the rest from reference TRBV5-4 and TRBJ2-3, the complete variable domain is ETGVTQSPTHLIKTRGQQVTLRCSSQSGHNTVSWYQQALGQGPQFIFQYYREEENGRGNFPPRFSGLQFPNYSSELNVNALELDDSALYLCASSPGVAGAHTDTQYFGPGTRLTVL.

The V gene is TRBV7-2, the J gene TRBJ2-6; no firm D call. CDR1 is SGHTA and CDR2 is FQGNSA in the germline V gene. V lost 9 bases and J lost 0, with 18 bases in between. The CDR3 has 17 amino acids. This chain's CDR3 is CASTKSRFLSGANVLTF. The CDR3 nucleotides read TGTGCCAGTACGAAGAGCAGGTTTCTCTCTGGGGCCAACGTCCTGACTTTC.

On this clone: The same CDR3 also results from other DNA sequences found in this sample. The rearrangement links TRBV30 to TRBJ1-4; D not certain. The CDR3 spans 11 residues. The V end was cut by 0 bases, the J end by 8 bases, with 4 bases between. CDR1 and CDR2 (germline): GTSNPN, SVGIG (reference sequence). CDR3 sequence: CAWSVAEKLFF. The DNA for the CDR3 is TGTGCCTGGAGTGTAGCGGAAAAACTGTTTTTT.